This is a list of T cell receptor beta chains from one sample in a study of blood T cell repertoires in COVID-19. TCRdb keeps only in-frame clones here, not all; method: immunoSEQ multiplex PCR. The sample includes approximately 59,000 clones, 75% to 90% seen only once; the top ten take 30% to 40%. The sequencing input was peripheral blood. The receptors stem from a man aged 60-69 years with COVID-19, enrolled during active disease. Each CDR3 is given with its conserved first and last residue. The D gene is left open where the match is weak. Not every row has a clone size; where given, it reads once, few, many or a size class.

J gene,CDR3 length,clone size,D gene,V gene,CDR3 protein,CDR3 DNA
TRBJ1-4,13,once,-,TRBV2,CASRGGPGEKLFF,TGTGCCAGCAGAGGGGGTCCAGGGGAAAAACTGTTTTTT
TRBJ2-7,16,-,TRBD1,TRBV7-9,CASRPSTGTGFYEQYF,TGTGCCAGCAGGCCATCTACCGGGACAGGGTTCTACGAGCAGTACTTC
TRBJ2-7,14,-,-,TRBV13,CASSSRDLSYEQYF,TGTGCCAGCAGCTCCCGGGATCTCTCCTACGAGCAGTACTTC
TRBJ2-1,16,-,TRBD2,TRBV3-1/TRBV3-2,CASSSAGVAGINEQFF,TGTGCCAGCAGCTCGGCGGGGGTAGCGGGAATAAATGAGCAGTTCTTC
TRBJ1-2,15,-,-,TRBV6-5,CASSLQGNRPDGYTF,TGTGCCAGCAGTTTACAGGGAAACCGACCGGATGGCTACACCTTC
TRBJ2-1,14,-,TRBD1,TRBV6-5,CASSSLNRGGEQFF,TGTGCCAGCAGTTCCCTAAACAGGGGTGGTGAGCAGTTCTTC
TRBJ2-5,15,once,-,TRBV5-1,CASSLTPGRQETQYF,TGCGCCAGCAGCTTGACGCCAGGGCGTCAAGAGACCCAGTACTTC
TRBJ2-3,19,-,TRBD2,TRBV5-1,CASSSGTRLAGADTDTQYF,TGCGCCAGCAGCTCCGGGACACGTCTAGCGGGGGCTGACACAGATACGCAGTATTTT
TRBJ2-3,14,-,-,TRBV6-5,CASSFLGQTDTQYF,TGTGCCAGCAGTTTTCTTGGACAGACGGATACGCAGTATTTT
TRBJ2-3,19,-,TRBD2,TRBV5-1,CASSSGTSGGSQRTDTQYF,TGCGCCAGCAGCTCCGGGACTAGCGGGGGGTCCCAGCGCACAGATACGCAGTATTTT
TRBJ2-5,16,-,TRBD1,TRBV7-3,CASSLLGQGAGETQYF,TGTGCCAGCAGCCTTCTGGGACAGGGGGCGGGAGAGACCCAGTACTTC